Listed below are T cell receptor beta chains from one sample, sequenced in a study of shared clonotypes between healthy human individuals. Libraries were prepared by immunoSEQ multiplex PCR; TCRdb keeps only in-frame clonotypes and omits some of them. The profile shows over 1.4 million clones, 95% to 97% of them singletons. Sequenced material: naive CD4+ T cells sorted from blood. These receptors all come from a man aged 25-40 years in good health. Each CDR3 is given without its conserved first and last residue. D genes are given only for firm matches.

v_gene	j_gene	len	d_gene	CDR3aa
TRBV18	TRBJ2-5	14	.	ASSPIPRRDQETQY
TRBV6-5	TRBJ1-2	12	.	ASSYSKGGLGYT
TRBV7-2	TRBJ2-7	13	.	ASSFTGLPSYEQY
TRBV30	TRBJ2-5	10	.	AWSRVGETQY
TRBV4-3	TRBJ2-7	12	.	ASSQDPGNYEQY
TRBV30	TRBJ2-3	9	.	AWSRPDTQY
TRBV18	TRBJ2-6	13	.	ASSRGDSGANVLT
TRBV10-3	TRBJ2-1	11	TRBD2	AISPGLANEQF
TRBV6-4	TRBJ1-2	10	.	ASRAGNYGYT
TRBV7-6	TRBJ2-3	14	.	ASSLASAGSTDTQY